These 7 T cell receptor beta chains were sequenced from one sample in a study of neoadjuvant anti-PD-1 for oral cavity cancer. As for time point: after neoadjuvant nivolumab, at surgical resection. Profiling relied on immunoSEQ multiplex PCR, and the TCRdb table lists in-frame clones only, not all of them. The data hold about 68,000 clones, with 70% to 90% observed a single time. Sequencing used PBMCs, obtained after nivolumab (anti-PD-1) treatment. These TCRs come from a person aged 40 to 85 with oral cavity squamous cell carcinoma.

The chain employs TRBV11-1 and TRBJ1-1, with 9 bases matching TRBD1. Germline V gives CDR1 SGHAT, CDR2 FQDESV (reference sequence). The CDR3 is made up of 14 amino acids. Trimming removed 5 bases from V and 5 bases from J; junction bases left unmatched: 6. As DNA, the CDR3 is TGTGCCAGCAGCCCATTGACAGGGGGGACTGAAGCTTTCTTT. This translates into CASSPLTGGTEAFF.

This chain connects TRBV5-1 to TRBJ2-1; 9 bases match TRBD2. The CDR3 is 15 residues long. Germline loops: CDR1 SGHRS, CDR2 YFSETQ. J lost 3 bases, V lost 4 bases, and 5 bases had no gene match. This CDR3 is CASSLELAGYNEQFF. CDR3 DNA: TGCGCCAGCAGCCTCGAACTAGCGGGCTACAATGAGCAGTTCTTC.

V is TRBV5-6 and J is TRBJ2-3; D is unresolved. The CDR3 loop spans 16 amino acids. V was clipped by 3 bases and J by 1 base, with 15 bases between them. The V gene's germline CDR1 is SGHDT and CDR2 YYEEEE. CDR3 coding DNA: TGTGCCAGCAGCTATGGTGCCTTCTGGGGCACAGATACGCAGTATTTT. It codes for CASSYGAFWGTDTQYF.

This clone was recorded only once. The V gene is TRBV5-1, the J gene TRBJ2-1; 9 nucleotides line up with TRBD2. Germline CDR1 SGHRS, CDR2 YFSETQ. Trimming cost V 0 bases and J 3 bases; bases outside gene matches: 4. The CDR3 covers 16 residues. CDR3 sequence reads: CASSLDQAGGYNEQFF. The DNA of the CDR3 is TGCGCCAGCAGCTTGGATCAAGCGGGAGGCTACAATGAGCAGTTCTTC. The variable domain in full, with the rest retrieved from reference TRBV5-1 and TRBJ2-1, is KAGVTQTPRYLIKTRGQQVTLSCSPISGHRSVSWYQQTPGQGLQFLFEYFSETQRNKGNFPGRFSGRQFSNSRSEMNVSTLELGDSALYLCASSLDQAGGYNEQFFGPGTRLTVL.

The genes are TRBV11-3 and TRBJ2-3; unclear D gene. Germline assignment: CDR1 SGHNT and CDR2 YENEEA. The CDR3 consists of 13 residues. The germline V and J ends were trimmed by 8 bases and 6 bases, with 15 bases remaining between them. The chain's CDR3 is CASQKDPRDTQYF. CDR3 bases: TGTGCCAGCCAGAAGGACCCGCGGGATACGCAGTATTTT.

CDR3 amino acids: CASSAAEGQDEAFF. In nucleotides, the CDR3 is TGTGCCAGCAGCGCTGCTGAGGGGCAAGATGAAGCTTTCTTT. This rearrangement joins TRBV2 to TRBJ1-1; D possibly corresponds to TRBD1 (5 bases). Looked up from germline, CDR1 is SNHLY and CDR2 is FYNNEI. V was pared by 6 bases and J by 7 bases, with 18 bases between. The CDR3 totals 14 residues.

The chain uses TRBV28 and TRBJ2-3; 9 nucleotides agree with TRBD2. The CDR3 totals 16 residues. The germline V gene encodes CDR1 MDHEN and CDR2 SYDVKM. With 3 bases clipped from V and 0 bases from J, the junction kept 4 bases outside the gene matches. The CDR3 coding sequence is TGTGCCAGCAGTTTGACTAGCGGAGTTAGCACAGATACGCAGTATTTT. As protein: CASSLTSGVSTDTQYF.